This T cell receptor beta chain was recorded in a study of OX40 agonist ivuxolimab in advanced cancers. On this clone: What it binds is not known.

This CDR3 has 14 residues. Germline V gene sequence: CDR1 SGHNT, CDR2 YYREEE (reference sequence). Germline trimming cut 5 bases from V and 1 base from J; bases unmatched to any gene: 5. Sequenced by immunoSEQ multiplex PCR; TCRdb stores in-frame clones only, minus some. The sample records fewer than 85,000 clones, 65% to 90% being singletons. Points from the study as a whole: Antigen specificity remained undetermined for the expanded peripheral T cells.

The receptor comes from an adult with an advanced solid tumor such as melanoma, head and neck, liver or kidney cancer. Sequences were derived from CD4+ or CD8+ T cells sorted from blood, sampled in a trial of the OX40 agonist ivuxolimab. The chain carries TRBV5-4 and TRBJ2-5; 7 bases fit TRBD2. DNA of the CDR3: TGTGCCAGCAGGAGGTCGGGGGGCCAAGAGACCCAGTACTTC. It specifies CASRRSGGQETQYF. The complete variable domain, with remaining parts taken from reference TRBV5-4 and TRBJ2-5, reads ETGVTQSPTHLIKTRGQQVTLRCSSQSGHNTVSWYQQALGQGPQFIFQYYREEENGRGNFPPRFSGLQFPNYSSELNVNALELDDSALYLCASRRSGGQETQYFGPGTRLLVL.